These 27 T cell receptor beta chains were sequenced from one sample in a study of shared clonotypes between healthy human individuals. Only in-frame clones appear in the TCRdb table, and some are missing; sequencing was by immunoSEQ multiplex PCR. The table has roughly 770,000 clones, 96% seen once; the top ten hold roughly 0.23%. The naive CD8 fraction comprised CD45RO-negative cells positively selected for CCR7 and excluded terminally differentiated effector memory CD45RA+ cells. Sequencing input: naive CD8+ T cells sorted from blood. The receptors shown here come from a man aged 25 to 45 in good health.

The rearrangement links TRBV29-1 to TRBJ2-1; tentatively, D is TRBD1 or TRBD2 (5 bases each). Trimming took off 6 bases at V and 8 bases at J, with 8 bases between the two ends. Germline V gene data show CDR1 as SQVTM and CDR2 as ANQGSEA. CDR3 length: 10 amino acids. The CDR3 region has the DNA TGCAGCGTGGTGGGGGATGAGCAGTTCTTC. Its protein product is CSVVGDEQFF.

The CDR3 is CASSPDEANYGYTF. The CDR3 bases are TGTGCCAGCAGCCCCGACGAGGCTAACTATGGCTACACCTTC. This rearrangement joins TRBV9 to TRBJ1-2; D not certain. Germline-derived CDR1 and CDR2 are SGDLS and YYNGEE. The CDR3 totals 14 residues. V was pared by 4 bases and J by 0 bases, with 10 bases between. Combining the CDR3 with reference TRBV9 and TRBJ1-2 gives the whole variable domain DSGVTQTPKHLITATGQRVTLRCSPRSGDLSVYWYQQSLDQGLQFLIQYYNGEERAKGNILERFSAQQFPDLHSELNLSSLELGDSALYFCASSPDEANYGYTFGSGTRLTVV.

This chain's CDR3 is CASSQTGSKDEQYF. CDR3 nucleotides: TGTGCCAGCAGCCAAACAGGGAGTAAGGACGAGCAGTACTTC. The V gene is TRBV7-2, the J gene TRBJ2-7, with a tentative D call TRBD1 (6 bases). Germline V lookup: CDR1 SGHTA, CDR2 FQGNSA. Trimming pared 5 bases from V and 5 bases from J, leaving 16 bases between. The CDR3 runs to 14 residues.

The chain joins TRBV4-1 to TRBJ1-5; D unclear. The CDR3 has 17 residues. The ends were cut back, 3 bases at V and 2 bases at J, with 17 bases in the middle. Looked up from germline, CDR1 is MGHRA and CDR2 is YSYEKL. The chain's CDR3 is CASSHAVELAGNQPQHF. The CDR3 nucleotides read TGCGCCAGCAGCCACGCAGTCGAACTAGCGGGCAATCAGCCCCAGCATTTT.

The V and J genes are TRBV7-8 and TRBJ2-3, with TRBD1 as a possible D gene (6 bases). This CDR3 comprises 15 residues. Germline lookup yields CDR1 SGHVS and CDR2 FQNEAQ. Trimming stripped 4 bases from V and 6 bases from J, with 17 bases between. CDR3 nucleotides: TGTGCCAGCAGCTCAGAGGGGGTGGCGTCGGATACGCAGTATTTT. Translated, it gives CASSSEGVASDTQYF.

The CDR3 nucleotides are TGTGCCAGCAGACCCCATGACCAGTCAGGTTACATTCAGTACTTC. Translated, it gives CASRPHDQSGYIQYF. The rearrangement uses TRBV6-5 and TRBJ2-4; D remains ambiguous. The CDR3 length is 15 residues. Per germline, CDR1 MNHEY and CDR2 SVGAGI. V lost 6 bases to trimming and J lost 8 bases, with 20 bases between them.

The chain carries TRBV7-9 and TRBJ2-7; D uncertain. V was shortened by 4 bases and J by 6 bases, with 16 bases between the two germline ends. Germline V CDR1 and CDR2: SEHNR, FQNEAQ (reference sequence). The CDR3 spans 14 residues. The CDR3 region has the DNA TGTGCCAGCAGCTACCTCCGGACCTCGGGCGAGCAGTACTTC. It translates to CASSYLRTSGEQYF.

This sequence joins TRBV7-9 and TRBJ2-7, with TRBD2 identical over 7 bases. The CDR3 length is 14 residues. J lost 5 bases, V lost 4 bases, and 8 bases had no gene match. Germline CDR1 reads SEHNR; CDR2 reads FQNEAQ (reference sequence). CDR3 protein: CASSSPGLPNEQYF. The CDR3 DNA reads as TGTGCCAGCAGCTCCCCGGGACTACCGAACGAGCAGTACTTC.

The chain links TRBV27 to TRBJ1-2; no reliable D call. V lost 1 base to trimming and J lost 6 bases, with 12 bases between them. Germline V gene sequence: CDR1 MNHEY, CDR2 SMNVEV (reference sequence). The CDR3 contains 14 residues. The CDR3 DNA reads as TGTGCCAGCAGTTTATTCGGTGGGCACAATGGCTACACCTTC. Amino acids: CASSLFGGHNGYTF.

V usage is TRBV5-4 and J usage is TRBJ2-7; D may be TRBD1 (5 bases). Germline V CDR1 and CDR2: SGHNT, YYREEE (reference sequence). Trimming took 1 base from V and 3 from J, leaving 14 bases between them. The CDR3 loop spans 15 amino acids. The CDR3 loop is CASSLRRGFFYEQYF. The CDR3 DNA reads TGTGCCAGCAGCTTGCGAAGGGGCTTCTTCTACGAGCAGTACTTC.

This clone appeared once. This sequence joins TRBV11-2 and TRBJ2-2, with 9 positions matching TRBD2. Germline V lookup: CDR1 SGHAT, CDR2 FQNNGV. The CDR3 contains 15 residues. The ends lost 2 bases at V and 7 bases at J; junction bases unmatched: 5. This CDR3 reads CASSLRGRAFGELFF. Written as DNA, the CDR3 is TGTGCCAGCAGCTTACGCGGGAGGGCCTTCGGGGAGCTGTTTTTT.

The CDR3: CASSLGVGGSEQYF. The CDR3 nucleotides are TGTGCCAGCAGCTTGGGGGTGGGAGGGAGCGAGCAGTACTTC. The V and J genes are TRBV5-4 and TRBJ2-7, with 7 bases that match TRBD2. Germline lookup yields CDR1 SGHNT and CDR2 YYREEE (reference sequence). V gave up 0 bases and J gave up 6 bases; unmatched junction bases: 6. The CDR3 runs 14 residues. The variable domain in full, completed from reference TRBV5-4 and TRBJ2-7, reads ETGVTQSPTHLIKTRGQQVTLRCSSQSGHNTVSWYQQALGQGPQFIFQYYREEENGRGNFPPRFSGLQFPNYSSELNVNALELDDSALYLCASSLGVGGSEQYFGPGTRLTVT.

This chain uses TRBV27 with TRBJ2-5; 7 nucleotides align to TRBD1. Germline trimming cut 3 bases from V and 2 bases from J; bases unmatched to any gene: 3. CDR3 length: 14 amino acids. Germline CDR1 reads MNHEY; CDR2 reads SMNVEV (reference sequence). The CDR3 region has the DNA TGTGCCAGCAGTTTCTCGGGACAGCAAGAGACCCAGTACTTC. As protein: CASSFSGQQETQYF.

This clone was seen once. The chain couples TRBV27 to TRBJ1-3; TRBD1 matches 9 bases. CDR1 and CDR2 (germline): MNHEY, SMNVEV (reference sequence). The CDR3 length is 16 residues. Trimming took 6 bases from V and 2 from J; bases not matched to a gene: 8. The CDR3 sequence is CASSPDRGIAGNTIYF. The CDR3, as DNA: TGTGCCAGCAGCCCAGACAGGGGGATCGCTGGAAACACCATATATTTT.

The DNA for the CDR3 is TGTGCCAGCAGCCCGACTAGCGGGAGCACCAGGGGGCAGTTCTTC. It specifies CASSPTSGSTRGQFF. The chain is built from TRBV5-4 and TRBJ2-1, with TRBD2 identical over 12 bases. CDR3 length: 15 residues. Looked up from germline, CDR1 is SGHNT and CDR2 is YYREEE (reference sequence). The junction had 11 bases not matched to a gene; V was cut back by 4 bases and J by 12 bases.

A few counts support this clone. This chain connects TRBV7-8 to TRBJ1-5; D remains ambiguous. From germline, CDR1 is SGHVS and CDR2 FQNEAQ. The CDR3 sequence is 16 residues long. The V end was cut by 5 bases, the J end by 0 bases, with 14 bases between. CDR3 bases: TGTGCCAGCAGCCCTTCTAGGTTCTCTAGCAATCAGCCCCAGCATTTT. It translates to CASSPSRFSSNQPQHF.

V gene TRBV4-2 combines with J gene TRBJ2-1; D is undetermined. Trimming took off 2 bases at V and 7 bases at J, with 9 bases between the two ends. The CDR3 runs 13 residues. Germline CDR1 reads LGHNA; CDR2 reads YNFKEQ. The CDR3 reads CASSQHLENEQFF. DNA of the CDR3: TGTGCCAGCAGCCAACATCTAGAAAATGAGCAGTTCTTC.

In nucleotides, the CDR3 is TGTGCCAGTAGTGGAGGTGTCGGATCCTACGAGCAGTACTTC. Its translation is CASSGGVGSYEQYF. The chain has TRBV19 and TRBJ2-7; tentatively, D is TRBD2 (5 bases). Looked up from germline, CDR1 is LNHDA and CDR2 is SQIVND (reference sequence). The V end was cut by 5 bases, the J end by 1 base, with 12 bases between. CDR3 length: 14 residues.

This clone appeared once. The V gene is TRBV29-1, the J gene TRBJ2-7, with 8 bases matching TRBD1. V lost 4 bases to trimming and J lost 2 bases; unmatched junction nucleotides: 10. This CDR3 is built from 15 residues. CDR1 SQVTM and CDR2 ANQGSEA come from the germline V gene. The CDR3 loop is CSVVSRGRVPYEQYF. Here the CDR3 DNA reads TGCAGCGTTGTATCCAGGGGGCGCGTTCCCTACGAGCAGTACTTC.

J is TRBJ2-7 and V is TRBV7-9; the D is unclear. The germline V gene has CDR1 SEHNR and CDR2 FQNEAQ (reference sequence). The ends were cut back, 2 bases at V and 3 bases at J, with 11 bases in the middle. The CDR3 has 14 amino acids. This CDR3 is CASSLSDRLYEQYF. DNA of the CDR3: TGTGCCAGCAGCTTAAGTGACCGACTCTACGAGCAGTACTTC.

This clone has a handful of counts. This chain uses TRBV11-2 with TRBJ2-7; D may be TRBD1 (5 bases). This CDR3 contains 13 residues. Germline assignment: CDR1 SGHAT and CDR2 FQNNGV. Trimming pared 5 bases from V and 2 bases from J, leaving 10 bases between. The CDR3 reads CASSAYRTYEQYF. The CDR3 coding sequence is TGTGCCAGCAGCGCCTACAGGACCTACGAGCAGTACTTC.

A remark on this clone: This specimen includes other DNA sequences encoding the same CDR3. V usage is TRBV6-5 and J usage is TRBJ1-2; D gene ambiguous. The CDR3 sequence is 13 residues long. CDR1 and CDR2 (germline): MNHEY, SVGAGI. V shed 1 base and J shed 4 bases, with 7 bases lying between them. CDR3: CASSYYSSYGYTF. The CDR3 DNA reads as TGTGCCAGCAGTTACTACTCCAGCTATGGCTACACCTTC.

The rearrangement uses TRBV7-9 and TRBJ2-1; 11 nucleotides align to TRBD2. CDR1 is SEHNR, CDR2 FQNEAQ, per germline (reference sequence). The CDR3 has 17 residues. Trimming removed 6 bases from V and 2 bases from J; junction bases left unmatched: 9. The CDR3: CASRQTSGRGPYNEQFF. CDR3 nucleotide sequence: TGTGCCAGCAGACAAACTAGCGGGAGAGGTCCCTACAATGAGCAGTTCTTC.

This chain connects TRBV6-5 to TRBJ1-2, with D possibly matching TRBD1 (6 bases). V shed 0 bases and J shed 5 bases, with 16 bases lying between them. The V gene's germline CDR1 is MNHEY and CDR2 SVGAGI. The CDR3 is 16 amino acids. CDR3 in amino acids: CASSYSVRTEAYGYTF. The CDR3 bases are TGTGCCAGCAGTTACTCGGTTAGGACAGAGGCTTATGGCTACACCTTC.

This rearrangement joins TRBV6-5 to TRBJ2-5, with D possibly being TRBD1 (6 bases). The CDR3 is 14 amino acids. Germline V CDR1 and CDR2: MNHEY, SVGAGI. The V end lost 7 bases, the J end lost 2 bases, and 14 bases lay between the germline ends. CDR3 sequence: CASTPTGLQETQYF. CDR3 DNA sequence: TGTGCCAGCACCCCTACAGGGCTACAAGAGACCCAGTACTTC.

The chain has TRBV7-9 and TRBJ1-5; 8 bases agree with TRBD1. The CDR3 is 18 residues long. The V gene's germline CDR1 is SEHNR and CDR2 FQNEAQ (reference sequence). V lost 2 bases to trimming and J lost 5 bases; unmatched junction nucleotides: 14. CDR3 loop: CASSLNRGLGVRDQPQHF. The CDR3 bases are TGTGCCAGCAGCTTAAACAGGGGGTTGGGAGTTCGCGATCAGCCCCAGCATTTT.

Only a few counts were recorded for this clone. The J gene is TRBJ1-2, the V gene TRBV7-2, with 8 nucleotides matching TRBD1. CDR1 and CDR2 from the germline V gene are SGHTA and FQGNSA. With V trimmed by 8 bases and J by 5 bases, 7 bases remained unmatched. This CDR3 spans 13 amino acids. The CDR3 bases are TGTGCCAGCCAGGACAGGGCGGGGTATGGCTACACCTTC. Its protein product is CASQDRAGYGYTF.